This T cell receptor (beta chain) was retrieved from a study of T cell repertoires in cytomegalovirus infection. Overall study context: Signatures in public TCR beta sequences pointed to both CMV infection and matching HLA type. Whole-study results and caveats: Summed frequency of public TCR beta families distinguished CMV carriers with the relevant HLA. What dominated the ex vivo response were HLA-C-restricted CMV-specific TCR beta clonotypes.

Trimming stripped 5 bases from V and 1 base from J, with 13 bases between. The CDR3 totals 15 residues. TCRdb used MiXCR to reprocess the reads, holding one entry per CDR3 protein. The sample shows around 350,000 distinct CDR3 sequences, roughly 18% of them seen only once. This clonotype was counted only a few times. The target antigen is unknown. The receptor comes from a human donor in good health (CMV status not recorded). Some clones in this sample may be carry-over from other donors' samples. Sequencing input: PBMCs. The chain combines TRBV12-3 or TRBV12-4 with TRBJ2-3; possibly TRBD2 for D (5 bases). DNA of the CDR3: TGTGCCAGCAGTACCGGGCTCGGGGGCACAGATACGCAGTATTTT. Amino acid sequence: CASSTGLGGTDTQYF.